The next 24 T cell receptor beta chains were all read from a single sample in a study of regulatory T cells in long-lasting Graves disease. Construction of TCR beta libraries relied on iRepertoire HTBI primers and on Arm-PCR targeting CDR3 regions. TCRdb used MiXCR to reprocess the multiplex PCR reads, holding one entry per CDR3 protein. There are about 340,000 distinct CDR3 sequences in the sample; about 20% occur only once, and 25% to 35% lies in the top ten. Specified time point: persistent/refractory GD, antithyroid drugs over 5 years with positive TRAb. The authors made the TCR library using RNA they extracted from PBMCs. Sequenced material: peripheral blood mononuclear cells (PBMCs), taken when the disease was refractory, from a patient treated with antithyroid drugs. These receptor sequences come from a female donor with Graves disease.

This clonotype was counted many times. The chain links TRBV28 to TRBJ1-4; D is ambiguous. Trimming took off 3 bases at V and 5 bases at J, with 10 bases between the two ends. CDR3 length: 14 amino acids. Germline V lookup: CDR1 MDHEN, CDR2 SYDVKM. The DNA of the CDR3 is TGTGCCAGCAGTTTTGGACCCCGGAATGAAAAACTGTTTTTT. This codes for CASSFGPRNEKLFF.

The table lists this clonotype with many counts. The V gene is TRBV2, the J gene TRBJ1-1; tentative D call: TRBD1 (6 bases). The CDR3 has 13 residues. With 3 bases removed from V and 5 bases from J, the gap between germline ends came to 10 bases. Germline CDR1 is SNHLY and CDR2 is FYNNEI. CDR3 loop: CASSDEGDTEAFF. The CDR3 DNA follows: TGTGCCAGCAGTGACGAGGGGGATACTGAAGCTTTCTTT.

In its sample, this clonotype was seen a few times. The gene calls are TRBV4-3 and TRBJ1-4; D uncertain. Germline values: CDR1 LGHNA, CDR2 YSLEER. This CDR3 spans 16 amino acids. Between the trimmed V and J ends, which lost 1 base and 0 bases, there was a span of 9 bases. The CDR3 protein is CASSQGALSTNEKLFF. The CDR3 bases are TGCGCCAGCAGCCAAGGGGCACTTTCAACTAATGAAAAACTGTTTTTT.

A word on this clonotype: It may be a read error: a sequence one base away is much more abundant. The V gene is TRBV6-2 or TRBV6-3, the J gene TRBJ2-5; D possibly corresponds to TRBD2 (6 bases). The CDR3 has 12 amino acids. The V and J ends lost 8 bases and 2 bases respectively, with 9 bases between them. Germline V gives CDR1 MNHEY, CDR2 SVGEGT. CDR3 nucleotide sequence: TGTGCCAGCGAAGGACTACAAGAGACCCAGTACTTC. Translation: CASEGLQETQYF.

The chain combines TRBV7-9 with TRBJ1-5; D is ambiguous. The CDR3 sequence is 15 residues long. Germline V CDR1 and CDR2: SEHNR, FQNEAQ (reference sequence). V lost 3 bases to trimming and J lost 3 bases, with 12 bases between them. The CDR3 coding sequence is TGTGCCAGCAGCTTGACAACAACTTCCAATCAGCCCCAGCATTTT. Translating gives CASSLTTTSNQPQHF.

This clonotype was seen a handful of times. V is TRBV5-8 and J is TRBJ1-5; 12 nucleotides line up with TRBD1. Trimming at V came to 5 bases and at J to 2 bases, leaving 17 bases not matched to a gene. The germline V gene encodes CDR1 SGHTS and CDR2 YDEGEE. The length of the CDR3 is 20 residues. The CDR3 is CASRKNRDRGRGGRNQPQHF. CDR3 DNA: TGTGCCAGCAGAAAAAACCGGGACAGGGGGCGCGGAGGTCGCAATCAGCCCCAGCATTTT.

This clonotype appeared many times. The CDR3 here is CATSDTRGVGQPQHF. CDR3 bases: TGTGCCACCAGTGATACGCGGGGAGTGGGTCAGCCCCAGCATTTT. The chain joins TRBV24-1 to TRBJ1-5; no clear D. The ends were cut back, 3 bases at V and 6 bases at J, with 14 bases in the middle. CDR3 size: 15 residues. Germline V lookup: CDR1 KGHDR, CDR2 SFDVKD.

The V gene is TRBV4-1, the J gene TRBJ2-2; the D gene could be TRBD1 or TRBD2 (5 bases each). CDR3 length equals 12 residues. With 4 bases removed from V and 11 bases from J, the gap between germline ends came to 11 bases. The germline CDR1 and CDR2 sequences are MGHRA and YSYEKL. This CDR3 reads CASSLPRDELFF. Written as DNA, the CDR3 is TGCGCCAGCAGCCTACCTCGGGACGAGCTGTTTTTT.

About this clonotype itself: This could be a read error, since a much larger clone is one nucleotide away. The CDR3 ends on some other residue instead of the conserved phenylalanine or tryptophan, so this is likely a read error. The rearrangement links TRBV6-2 or TRBV6-3 to TRBJ1-1; 8 nucleotides match TRBD1. This CDR3 is 16 amino acids long. Trimming at V came to 5 bases and at J to 5 bases, leaving 13 bases not matched to a gene. The germline gives CDR1 MNHEY, CDR2 SVGEGT. The CDR3 nucleotides read TGTGCCAGCAGTACTCGGACAGGGATTGGGGTGACTGAAGCTTTCCTT. As protein: CASSTRTGIGVTEAFL.

About this clonotype: This may come from a read error, since a much larger clone is one base off. The chain employs TRBV30 and TRBJ1-2; maybe TRBD1 (6 bases). Germline CDR1 reads GTSNPN; CDR2 reads SVGIG (reference sequence). The CDR3 totals 14 residues. The CDR3 DNA reads TGTGCCTGGAGGAAACAGGACAGTGACTATGGCTGCACCTTC. Its protein is CAWRKQDSDYGCTF.

The chain is built from TRBV28 and TRBJ2-5; 12 bases are a match to TRBD2. V trimming: 6 bases; J trimming: 2 bases; junction bases outside the gene matches: 4. The CDR3 consists of 15 residues. The germline V gene has CDR1 MDHEN and CDR2 SYDVKM. For the CDR3, the DNA is TGTGCCAGCAGAAGACTAGCGGGAGAGCAAGAGACCCAGTACTTC. It is translated as CASRRLAGEQETQYF.

The CDR3 DNA reads TGTGCCAGCAGCTTAGGGGACAGGAGATACTACGAGCAGTACTTC. This codes for CASSLGDRRYYEQYF. J is TRBJ2-7 and V is TRBV7-2; TRBD1 matches at 8 bases. The germline V gene has CDR1 SGHTA and CDR2 FQGNSA. This CDR3 has 15 residues. The V gene end was trimmed by 1 base and the J gene end by 3 bases; junction bases not matched to a gene: 5. Full variable domain (outside the CDR3, taken from reference TRBV7-2 and TRBJ2-7): GAGVSQSPSNKVTEKGKDVELRCDPISGHTALYWYRQSLGQGLEFLIYFQGNSAPDKSGLPSDRFSAERTGGSVSTLTIQRTQQEDSAVYLCASSLGDRRYYEQYFGPGTRLTVT.

This clonotype occurred a few times. The chain uses TRBV5-1 and TRBJ1-2; D is ambiguous. The CDR3 extends over 13 amino acids. Per germline, CDR1 SGHRS and CDR2 YFSETQ. V was pared by 4 bases and J by 7 bases, with 14 bases between. In DNA form, the CDR3 reads TGCGCCAGCAGCCCGGCCATTAGACGTGGCTACACCTTC. Protein product: CASSPAIRRGYTF.

The genes are TRBV12-3 or TRBV12-4 and TRBJ2-6; TRBD1 matches at 9 bases. This CDR3 contains 17 residues. J gave up 3 bases and V 6 bases, and 9 bases lay outside the gene matches. CDR3 sequence reads: CASSLYRGRIGANVLTF. The CDR3 DNA is TGTGCCAGCAGCCTCTACAGGGGGCGCATTGGGGCCAACGTCCTGACTTTC.

Ten or more counts support this clonotype. The V gene is TRBV12-3 or TRBV12-4, the J gene TRBJ1-1; D is undetermined. Trimming left V 5 bases short and J 8 bases short, with 9 bases between. CDR3 length equals 11 residues. The CDR3 DNA reads as TGTGCCAGCAGTCCAAACGGGGAAGCTTTCTTT. It yields the protein CASSPNGEAFF.

This clonotype was found many times. The CDR3 here is CASSPSGRTYEQYF. The CDR3 nucleotides are TGTGCCAGCAGCCCCTCGGGACGCACCTACGAGCAGTACTTC. The rearrangement links TRBV7-9 to TRBJ2-7; D may be TRBD1 or TRBD2 (5 bases each). CDR3 length: 14 residues. V lost 5 bases and J 2 bases, leaving 13 bases between the germline ends. Germline CDR1 reads SEHNR; CDR2 reads FQNEAQ (reference sequence).

This clonotype was seen a handful of times. The CDR3 reads CSARDLKRPDRNTEAFF. CDR3 in DNA: TGCAGTGCTAGAGATTTAAAACGCCCGGACAGGAACACTGAAGCTTTCTTT. This sequence joins TRBV20-1 and TRBJ1-1; TRBD1 is a possible D gene (6 bases). Trimming took off 0 bases at V and 1 base at J, with 18 bases between the two ends. Germline lookup yields CDR1 DFQATT and CDR2 SNEGSKA (reference sequence). The CDR3 covers 17 residues.

The V and J genes are TRBV6-2 or TRBV6-3 and TRBJ2-3; the D gene is possibly TRBD2 (5 bases). Germline CDR1 reads MNHEY; CDR2 reads SVGEGT. This CDR3 is 17 amino acids long. Trimming left V 5 bases short and J 5 bases short, with 23 bases between. CDR3 bases: TGTGCCAGCAGTGTGGGTCTTCGGACTTCGGGTAGAGATACGCAGTATTTT. Translation gives CASSVGLRTSGRDTQYF.

The count of this clonotype is one. The likely explanation is a read error, given a far larger clone one base away. The gene calls are TRBV12-5 and TRBJ2-1; 7 positions match TRBD2. Gene TRBJ2-5 matches the end of the DNA better, so the J call may be wrong. CDR1 is LGHNT, CDR2 FRNRAP, per germline. There are 15 residues in the CDR3. In DNA, the CDR3 is TGTGCTAGTGGTTTGGTACCGACTAGCCCAGAGACCCAGTACTTC. Protein: CASGLVPTSPETQYF.

This clonotype was detected many times. This rearrangement joins TRBV6-1 to TRBJ2-5; 9 positions agree with TRBD1. The V gene end was trimmed by 6 bases and the J gene end by 5 bases; junction bases not matched to a gene: 16. Germline V gene data show CDR1 as MNHNS and CDR2 as SASEGT. This CDR3 has 17 residues. CDR3: CASRSGQGIGGAETQYF. Here the CDR3 DNA reads TGTGCCAGCAGATCAGGACAGGGGATAGGGGGGGCGGAGACCCAGTACTTC.

The chain employs TRBV24-1 and TRBJ1-1; D unresolved. Trimming removed 0 bases at V and 4 bases at J, with 11 bases between. The germline V gene has CDR1 KGHDR and CDR2 SFDVKD. The CDR3 is 15 amino acids. CDR3 loop: CATSDLRRLGTEAFF. The DNA for the CDR3 is TGTGCCACCAGTGATTTGCGACGATTGGGCACTGAAGCTTTCTTT.

This clonotype was recorded at least ten times. The rearrangement joins TRBV7-9 to TRBJ2-5, with D possibly matching TRBD1 (5 bases). This CDR3 is 14 amino acids long. CDR1 SEHNR and CDR2 FQNEAQ come from the germline V gene (reference sequence). V lost 5 bases and J 5 bases, leaving 15 bases between the germline ends. This chain's CDR3 is CASSPHARVETQYF. For the CDR3, the DNA is TGTGCCAGCAGCCCCCATGCCAGGGTTGAGACCCAGTACTTC. Together with reference TRBV7-9 and TRBJ2-5, the CDR3 gives the full variable domain: DTGVSQNPRHKITKRGQNVTFRCDPISEHNRLYWYRQTLGQGPEFLTYFQNEAQLEKSRLLSDRFSAERPKGSFSTLEIQRTEQGDSAMYLCASSPHARVETQYFGPGTRLLVL.

Many counts were recorded for this clonotype. V usage is TRBV28 and J usage is TRBJ2-5; the D is unclear. The V and J ends lost 5 bases and 3 bases respectively, with 16 bases between them. CDR1 MDHEN and CDR2 SYDVKM come from the germline V gene. This CDR3 is 15 amino acids long. CDR3 loop: CASSPPRVWEETQYF. In DNA, the CDR3 is TGTGCCAGCAGTCCCCCCCGGGTCTGGGAAGAGACCCAGTACTTC.

The chain is built from TRBV30 and TRBJ2-7, with D possibly TRBD2 on 6 matching bases. V was trimmed by 0 bases and J by 5 bases, leaving 14 bases between them. CDR1 and CDR2 (germline): GTSNPN, SVGIG (reference sequence). The CDR3 runs to 14 residues. This CDR3 reads CAWSVGGGADEQYF. CDR3 DNA sequence: TGTGCCTGGAGTGTTGGCGGAGGGGCGGACGAGCAGTACTTC.